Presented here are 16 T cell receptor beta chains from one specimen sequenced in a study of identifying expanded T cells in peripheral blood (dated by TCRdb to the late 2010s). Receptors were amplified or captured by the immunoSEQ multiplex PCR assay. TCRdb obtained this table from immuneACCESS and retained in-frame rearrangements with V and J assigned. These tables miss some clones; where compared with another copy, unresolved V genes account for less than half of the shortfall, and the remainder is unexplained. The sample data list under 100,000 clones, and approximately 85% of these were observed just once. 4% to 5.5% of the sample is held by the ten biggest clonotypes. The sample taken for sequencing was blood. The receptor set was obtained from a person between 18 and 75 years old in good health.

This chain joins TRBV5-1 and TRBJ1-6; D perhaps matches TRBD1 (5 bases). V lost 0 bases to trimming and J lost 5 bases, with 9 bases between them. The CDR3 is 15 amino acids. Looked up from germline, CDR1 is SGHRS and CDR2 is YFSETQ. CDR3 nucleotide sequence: TGCGCCAGCAGCTTGGGGACACACAATAATTCACCCCTCCACTTT. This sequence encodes CASSLGTHNNSPLHF.

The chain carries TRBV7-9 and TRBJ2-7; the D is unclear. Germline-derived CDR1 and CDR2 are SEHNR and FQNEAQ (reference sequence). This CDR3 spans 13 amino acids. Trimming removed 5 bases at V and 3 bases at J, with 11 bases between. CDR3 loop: CASSPDTLYEQYF. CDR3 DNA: TGTGCCAGCAGCCCTGACACCCTCTACGAGCAGTACTTC.

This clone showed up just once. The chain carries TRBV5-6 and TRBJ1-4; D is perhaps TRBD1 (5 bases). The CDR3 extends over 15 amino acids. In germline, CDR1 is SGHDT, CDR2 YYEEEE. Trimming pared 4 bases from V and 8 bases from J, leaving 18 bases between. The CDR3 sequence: CASSPPGGGMEKLFF. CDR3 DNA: TGTGCCAGCAGCCCCCCCGGGGGGGGTATGGAAAAACTGTTTTTT.

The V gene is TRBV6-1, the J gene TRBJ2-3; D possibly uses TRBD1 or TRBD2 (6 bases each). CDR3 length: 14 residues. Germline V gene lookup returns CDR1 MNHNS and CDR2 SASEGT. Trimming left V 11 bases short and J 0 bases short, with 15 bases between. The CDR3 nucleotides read TGTGCCGGAGGTGGGGGGCCAAGCACAGATACGCAGTATTTT. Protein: CAGGGGPSTDTQYF.

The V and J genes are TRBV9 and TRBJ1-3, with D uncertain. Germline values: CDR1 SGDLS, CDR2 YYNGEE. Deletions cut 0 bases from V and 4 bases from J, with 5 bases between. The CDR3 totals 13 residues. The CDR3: CASSVVTGNTIYF. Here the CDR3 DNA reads TGTGCCAGCAGCGTAGTAACCGGAAACACCATATATTTT.

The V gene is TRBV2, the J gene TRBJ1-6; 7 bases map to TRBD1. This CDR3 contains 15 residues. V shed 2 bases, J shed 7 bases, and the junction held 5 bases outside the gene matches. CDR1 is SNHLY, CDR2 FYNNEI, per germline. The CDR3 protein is CASSENGQANSPLHF. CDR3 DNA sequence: TGTGCCAGCAGTGAAAATGGACAGGCGAATTCACCCCTCCACTTT.

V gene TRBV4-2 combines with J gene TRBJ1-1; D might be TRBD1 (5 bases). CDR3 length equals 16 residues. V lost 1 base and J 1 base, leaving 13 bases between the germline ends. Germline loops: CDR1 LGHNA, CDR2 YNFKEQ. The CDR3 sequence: CASSQVSGRGNTEAFF. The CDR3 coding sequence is TGTGCCAGCAGCCAAGTCTCGGGTAGGGGGAACACTGAAGCTTTCTTT.

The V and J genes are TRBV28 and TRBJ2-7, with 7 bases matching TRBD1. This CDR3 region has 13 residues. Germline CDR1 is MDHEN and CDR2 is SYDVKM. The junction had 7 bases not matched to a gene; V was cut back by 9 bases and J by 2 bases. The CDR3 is CASKRTGTYEQYF. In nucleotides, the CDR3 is TGTGCCAGTAAAAGGACAGGAACCTACGAGCAGTACTTC.

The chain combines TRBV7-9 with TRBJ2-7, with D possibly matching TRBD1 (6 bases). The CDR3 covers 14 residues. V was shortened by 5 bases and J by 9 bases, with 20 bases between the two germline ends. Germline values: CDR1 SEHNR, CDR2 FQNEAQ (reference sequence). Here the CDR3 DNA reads TGTGCCAGCAGCAAAGAGGACAGCGCTAGTGCGCAGTACTTC. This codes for CASSKEDSASAQYF.

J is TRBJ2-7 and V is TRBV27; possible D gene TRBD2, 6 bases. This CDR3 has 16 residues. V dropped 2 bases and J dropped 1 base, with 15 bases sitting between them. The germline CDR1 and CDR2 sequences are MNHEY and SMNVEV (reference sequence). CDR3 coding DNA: TGTGCCAGCAGTTTACGCCGGGGGACTTTTTCCTACGAGCAGTACTTC. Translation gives CASSLRRGTFSYEQYF.

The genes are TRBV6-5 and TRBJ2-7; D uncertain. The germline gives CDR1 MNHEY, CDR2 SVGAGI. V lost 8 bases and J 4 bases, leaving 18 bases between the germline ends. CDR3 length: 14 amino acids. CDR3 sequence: CASAPLDPPYEQYF. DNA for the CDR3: TGTGCCAGCGCCCCGTTAGACCCGCCGTACGAGCAGTACTTC.

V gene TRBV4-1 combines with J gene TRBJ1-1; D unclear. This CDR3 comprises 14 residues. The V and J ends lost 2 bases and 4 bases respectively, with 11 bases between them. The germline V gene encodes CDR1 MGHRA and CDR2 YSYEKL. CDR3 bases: TGCGCCAGCAGCCAACCGGGGATGGGCACTGAAGCTTTCTTT. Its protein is CASSQPGMGTEAFF.

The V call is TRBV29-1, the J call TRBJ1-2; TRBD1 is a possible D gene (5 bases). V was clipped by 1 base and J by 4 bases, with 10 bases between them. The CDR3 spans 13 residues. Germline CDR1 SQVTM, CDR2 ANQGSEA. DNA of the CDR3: TGCAGCGTTGAAGTCGGGGGAGGCTATGGCTACACCTTC. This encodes CSVEVGGGYGYTF.

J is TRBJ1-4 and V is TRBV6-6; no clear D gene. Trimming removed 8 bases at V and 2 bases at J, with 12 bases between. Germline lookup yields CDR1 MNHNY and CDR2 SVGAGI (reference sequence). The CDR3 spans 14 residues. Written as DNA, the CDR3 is TGTGCCAGCCAGTGGGGTGACACTAATGAAAAACTGTTTTTT. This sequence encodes CASQWGDTNEKLFF.

Written as DNA, the CDR3 is TGTGCCTGGAGTGAGGGAGGCTACTTCTACGAGCAGTACTTC. Translated: CAWSEGGYFYEQYF. The chain combines TRBV30 with TRBJ2-7, with D possibly TRBD2 on 6 matching bases. V lost 1 base, J lost 3 bases, and 13 bases lay in between. The length of the CDR3 is 14 residues. CDR1 is GTSNPN, CDR2 SVGIG, per germline (reference sequence).

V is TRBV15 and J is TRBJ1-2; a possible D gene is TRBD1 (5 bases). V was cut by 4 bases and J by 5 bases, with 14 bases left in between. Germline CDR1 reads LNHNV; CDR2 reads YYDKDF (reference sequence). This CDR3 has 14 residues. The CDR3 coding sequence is TGTGCCACCAGCATCGCCGGGACGGTGTATGGCTACACCTTC. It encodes CATSIAGTVYGYTF. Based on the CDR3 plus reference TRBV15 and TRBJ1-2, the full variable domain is DAMVIQNPRYQVTQFGKPVTLSCSQTLNHNVMYWYQQKSSQAPKLLFHYYDKDFNNEADTPDNFQSRRPNTSFCFLDIRSPGLGDTAMYLCATSIAGTVYGYTFGSGTRLTVV.